The T cell receptor beta chain described here comes from a study of spatial heterogeneity in lung cancer. Each molecule of TCR cDNA was tagged with one unique molecular identifier. TCRdb called the 5' RACE reads again in MiXCR, with one record for every CDR3 protein. The sample lists about 10,000 distinct CDR3 sequences; less than 30% were seen once. The table lists this clonotype with a few counts. The time point denotes: blood at routine non-recurrence follow-up after resection. Unsorted whole RNA from tumor, nontumor lung or frozen PBMC underwent sequencing. The length of the CDR3 is 12 residues. Trimming took off 0 bases at V and 6 bases at J, with 9 bases between the two ends. Germline CDR1 and CDR2: DFQATT and SNEGSKA (reference sequence).

This receptor was identified in a female donor with early-stage non-small cell lung cancer. The source material was PBMCs, sampled at follow-up. The chain is built from TRBV20-1 and TRBJ2-7; D not certain. The CDR3 DNA is TGCAGTGCTAGAGACGACGGGTTCGAGCAGTACTTC. Protein sequence: CSARDDGFEQYF.